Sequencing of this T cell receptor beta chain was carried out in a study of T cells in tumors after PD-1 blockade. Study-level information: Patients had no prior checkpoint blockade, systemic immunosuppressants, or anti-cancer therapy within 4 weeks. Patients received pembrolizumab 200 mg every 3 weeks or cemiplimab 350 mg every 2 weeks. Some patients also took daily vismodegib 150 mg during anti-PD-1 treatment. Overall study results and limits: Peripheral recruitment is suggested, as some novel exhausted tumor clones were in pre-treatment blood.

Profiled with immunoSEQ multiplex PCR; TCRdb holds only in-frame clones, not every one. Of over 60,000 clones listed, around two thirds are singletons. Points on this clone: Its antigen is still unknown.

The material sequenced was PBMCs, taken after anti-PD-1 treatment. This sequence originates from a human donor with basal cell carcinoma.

CDR3 bases: TGTGCCAGTAGCACGACTAGCGGGGGGAGCACAGATACGCAGTATTTT. The encoded protein is CASSTTSGGSTDTQYF. The chain recombines TRBV19 with TRBJ2-3; TRBD2 matches 13 bases. The CDR3 is 16 residues long. CDR1 and CDR2 from the germline V gene are LNHDA and SQIVND (reference sequence). Germline trimming cut 6 bases from V and 0 bases from J; bases unmatched to any gene: 3. Drawing the rest from reference TRBV19 and TRBJ2-3, the complete variable domain is DGGITQSPKYLFRKEGQNVTLSCEQNLNHDAMYWYRQDPGQGLRLIYYSQIVNDFQKGDIAEGYSVSREKKESFPLTVTSAQKNPTAFYLCASSTTSGGSTDTQYFGPGTRLTVL.